This TCR beta chain appears in the sequencing data of a study of human T cells and chemical hapten exposure (dated by TCRdb to about 2021). Looking at the study overall: For sensitization, 2% DPC in acetone was applied to a roughly 2 cm by roughly 2 cm area of upper inner arm skin. Most of the patients in the cohort were female, and the cohort covered alopecia areata with under or over 50% scalp involvement, alopecia totalis and alopecia universalis. Throughout the approximately 25-week study period, patients were also given weekly therapeutic DPC doses on the scalp. Patch tests used Finn chambers with 0.01% DPC on the upper back, scored after 6 days by International Contact Dermatitis Research Group standards. Libraries were combined into a pool for sequencing, and differences in TCR yield between samples came mainly from small differences in library volumes within the pool. Patient blood was sampled pre-sensitization (week 0) and at 2, 6 and about 24 weeks after DPC sensitization. For TCR sequencing, blood came from approximately 29 alopecia patients at anywhere from one to four time points (pre-sensitization, 2, 6 and 24 weeks). The study tracked peripheral blood TCR repertoire changes in vivo during primary and secondary sensitization to the hapten diphenylcyclopropenone (DPC) in alopecia patients. The research as a whole found: Compared with pre-sensitization or healthy control sets, expanded TCRs formed significantly more large CDR3 similarity clusters, which is consistent with antigen-driven responses. Patch test score correlated positively with the number of PT1 expanded TCRs, reaching significance at thresholds 8, 16 and 32 but not at 4. The number of TCRs above 1 in 1000 frequency did not change with DPC sensitization; there was no evidence of global repertoire structure alterations. After repeated subsampling, changes were observed in the strength of the expansion versus patch-test correlation and in the threshold at which the correlation became significant. Because all patients had alopecia, a presumed autoimmune disease, the immune response of the patients might differ from that of healthy individuals.

This clonotype was seen ten or more times. Its target antigen remains unknown. Base-call qualities are not available, and no considerably larger clone is one nucleotide away. The protocol used for the library was RACE. Sequencing relied on a NextSeq 500. During library preparation, unique molecular identifiers were attached to individual cDNA molecules so that TCRs could be counted in a quantitative, reproducible way. Each blood RNA sample was used to sequence both TCR alpha and TCR beta chains. The authors processed their data as follows. Samples had a median of approximately 96,000 TCRs, with a range from roughly 23,224 to 750,000. The Decombinator software suite was used to annotate the V, J and CDR3 of the TCR reads. Every sample was subsampled to the same number of TCRs (28,000) for the PS versus PT1 abundance plots. Expanded TCRs were defined as absent before sensitization and observed at least eight times at the 2-week time point. TCRdb handled the public reads itself, with Q25 trimming in fastp and clone calling in MiXCR, and kept productive beta chains. Entries that share a CDR3 protein sequence are merged under the most common genes and DNA. Clone size and V and J calls follow TCRdb, not the original study. The sample table holds fewer than 300,000 distinct CDR3 sequences, of which about 9% were seen once. Under 2.5% of the sample rests with the top ten.

Read against the paper, the sample's time point label means: pre-sensitization, week 0. The intended sense of this specimen's treatment or condition label: therapeutic diphenylcyclopropenone sensitization with weekly scalp DPC. At each patch-test visit, blood was drawn before the patch test was applied. Eligible patients were aged 18 to 70, diagnosed with alopecia, deemed suitable for DPC therapy, and excluded if pregnant. Total RNA was extracted from unfractionated whole blood collected in Tempus Blood RNA tubes. This clonotype was sampled from a woman between 40 and 55 years old with alopecia areata. Some clones in this sample may be carry-over from other donors' samples. This material consisted of whole blood, taken in connection with sensitization to the hapten diphenylcyclopropenone (DPC).

CDR3 reads: CSVGISYNEQFF. The sequence in DNA is TGCAGCGTTGGGATTTCCTACAATGAGCAGTTCTTC. The chain joins TRBV29-1 to TRBJ2-1; the D segment cannot be called with confidence. V loses 4 bases, J loses 1 base, and the germline ends lie 5 bases apart. There are 12 amino acids in the CDR3, from cysteine to phenylalanine inclusive. Only the CDR3 part of the read is kept: 36 bases, read in frame from the first base. The germline V gene specifies SQVTM as CDR1 and ANQGSEA as CDR2.